The clone carrying this T cell receptor beta chain occurred a few times. Its specificity is not known. The isolated RNA, all of it, was reverse transcribed, so expressed TCRB transcripts were what got sequenced. Produced via immunoSEQ multiplex PCR; TCRdb's table is partial and in-frame only. The profile shows about 110,000 clones, 40% of them singletons. This sample stems from a study of beta chain features in type 1 diabetes. The overall study: Examination covered almost 110,000,000 sorted cells spanning all samples. Study findings and constraints: Insertion counts at VDJ junctions were lower in type 1 diabetes patients, who also showed more deletions there.

This CDR3 is 17 amino acids long. The V gene's germline CDR1 is KGHSH and CDR2 LQKENI. The V and J ends lost 2 bases and 3 bases respectively, with 17 bases between them. A CD45RO/CCR7/CD25/CD127/CD95/CD27 panel sorted naive, central memory, regulatory and stem cell-like memory CD4+ cells. Each sorted fraction was over 95% pure. Material: stem cell memory CD4+ T cells from blood. This receptor was obtained from a woman younger than 30 in good health. The rearrangement uses TRBV18 and TRBJ2-1; D is perhaps TRBD2 (5 bases). The CDR3 DNA is TGTGCCAGCTCACCATCTGGACCGCGGGTGGACTACAATGAGCAGTTCTTC. This codes for CASSPSGPRVDYNEQFF.